Sequencing of this T cell receptor (beta chain) was carried out in a study of T cell repertoires in cytomegalovirus infection. In TCRdb, the reads were re-called with MiXCR into one record per CDR3 protein. The sample includes 600,000 to 800,000 distinct CDR3 sequences, 20% to 25% of them seen just once. This clonotype was observed a handful of times. Germline V gene lookup returns CDR1 MDHEN and CDR2 SYDVKM. The CDR3 spans 14 residues. The V segment lost 7 bases and the J segment 8 bases; nucleotides outside the gene matches: 12. The chain carries TRBV28 and TRBJ1-1, with 8 bases fitting TRBD1. The sequenced sample consisted of CD8+ T cells from PBMCs. The TCR was taken from a human donor in good health (CMV status not recorded). Some clones in this sample may be carry-over from other donors' samples. In DNA, the CDR3 is TGTGCCAGCAATTATCCCGGGACAGGTTCCGAAGCTTTCTTT. This encodes CASNYPGTGSEAFF.